This T cell receptor beta chain stems from a study of vaccination effects on CD4 cells after COVID-19. As for the study in general: Participants completed two doses of the BNT162b2 or mRNA-1273 vaccine. Findings of the study overall: Few convalescent patients were included, and no early post-infection timepoints were sampled. New vaccine-induced clones dominated convalescents' post-vaccine spike-reactive clones.

Before sequencing took place, the ViraFEST assay used viral peptide pools to expand antigen-specific CD4+ T cells. Scientists isolated CD4+ T cells after a roughly ten-day culture period ended. Confirmation by PCR established that the person had SARS-CoV-2 infection between March and December 2020. The data were produced by immunoSEQ multiplex PCR, yet TCRdb's version contains in-frame clones alone and is incomplete. The sample carries tens of thousands of clones, 72% recorded once. This clone appeared a few times. What it recognizes is unknown. V gave up 4 bases and J gave up 2 bases, with 9 bases separating them. From germline, CDR1 is LGHDT and CDR2 YNNKEL (reference sequence). The CDR3 is 14 residues long.

This receptor was identified in a human donor who had a prior SARS-CoV-2 infection. The chain uses TRBV3-1 (or the pseudogene TRBV3-2) and TRBJ2-1, with unresolved D. Specimen: CD4+ T cells from PBMCs cultured with a peptide pool, collected before COVID-19 vaccination. CDR3 sequence reads: CASSLSRAYNEQFF. CDR3 sequence (DNA): TGTGCCAGCAGCCTGAGTAGGGCCTACAATGAGCAGTTCTTC.